One and the same sample provided the 20 T cell receptor beta chains below, sequenced in a study of shared clonotypes between healthy human individuals. The data were produced by immunoSEQ multiplex PCR, yet TCRdb's version contains in-frame clones alone and is incomplete. This sample carries roughly 450,000 clones, 79% of them seen once, and the ten largest clones take approximately 12%. The sample consisted of PBMCs. The receptor set was obtained from a woman aged 40 to 50 in good health. Some clones in this sample may be carry-over from other donors' samples.

V gene TRBV27 combines with J gene TRBJ1-1, with a weak D call TRBD1 (5 bases). This CDR3 region has 18 residues. The V gene's germline CDR1 is MNHEY and CDR2 SMNVEV (reference sequence). V was trimmed by 0 bases and J by 1 base, leaving 18 bases between them. The CDR3 region has the DNA TGTGCCAGCAGTTTATCGATCGGCTGGCAGGGAGAGAACACTGAAGCTTTCTTT. The encoded protein is CASSLSIGWQGENTEAFF.

CDR3: CATTGTSSYEQYF. CDR3 in DNA: TGTGCCACCACCGGGACGAGCTCCTACGAGCAGTACTTC. The chain uses TRBV28 and TRBJ2-7; D may correspond to TRBD1 or TRBD2 (5 bases each). Germline V gene sequence: CDR1 MDHEN, CDR2 SYDVKM. V shed 10 bases and J shed 0 bases, with 13 bases lying between them. The CDR3 sequence is 13 residues long.

The V gene is TRBV6-5, the J gene TRBJ2-7; a possible D gene is TRBD1 (5 bases). This CDR3 has 14 amino acids. The germline gives CDR1 MNHEY, CDR2 SVGAGI. Trimming took 2 bases from V and 7 from J, leaving 15 bases between them. The CDR3 DNA is TGTGCCAGCAGTTACGGGGCCGAATCTCCGGAGCAGTACTTC. It encodes CASSYGAESPEQYF.

This clone was seen a few times. The chain links TRBV2 to TRBJ1-1, with D possibly TRBD1 on 5 matching bases. Per germline, CDR1 SNHLY and CDR2 FYNNEI. V lost 5 bases, J lost 2 bases, and 9 bases lay in between. The CDR3 spans 13 residues. CDR3 coding DNA: TGTGCCAGCAGTTTGGGGGACAACACTGAAGCTTTCTTT. Translation gives CASSLGDNTEAFF.

The count of this clone is one. This rearrangement joins TRBV14 to TRBJ2-5, with 13 bases lining up with TRBD2. The CDR3 is made up of 17 amino acids. CDR1 and CDR2 from the germline V gene are SGHDN and FVKESK. V shed 4 bases, J shed 1 base, and the junction held 6 bases outside the gene matches. The CDR3 spells CASSPRLAGGLQETQYF. Written as DNA, the CDR3 is TGTGCCAGCAGCCCAAGACTAGCGGGAGGCCTCCAAGAGACCCAGTACTTC.

This rearrangement joins TRBV15 to TRBJ2-1; D unclear. The length of the CDR3 is 15 residues. Trimming shortened V by 3 bases and J by 0 bases, and 9 bases separated the two germline ends. Per the germline V gene, CDR1 is LNHNV and CDR2 is YYDKDF (reference sequence). The CDR3 DNA is TGTGCCACCAGCAGGCCTGCTAGCTCCTACAATGAGCAGTTCTTC. This translates into CATSRPASSYNEQFF. Variable domain in full (rest from reference TRBV15 and TRBJ2-1): DAMVIQNPRYQVTQFGKPVTLSCSQTLNHNVMYWYQQKSSQAPKLLFHYYDKDFNNEADTPDNFQSRRPNTSFCFLDIRSPGLGDTAMYLCATSRPASSYNEQFFGPGTRLTVL.

Worth noting for this clone: Other nucleotide sequences from this sample produce the same CDR3. The chain has TRBV10-3 and TRBJ2-3; D call uncertain. V lost 0 bases and J 1 base, leaving 2 bases between the germline ends. CDR3 length: 13 amino acids. Germline CDR1 ENHRY, CDR2 SYGVKD. CDR3: CAISESGTDTQYF. CDR3 coding DNA: TGTGCCATCAGTGAGTCAGGCACAGATACGCAGTATTTT.

The chain links TRBV2 to TRBJ1-1; D is unclear. The V and J ends lost 4 bases and 7 bases respectively, with 16 bases between them. CDR3 length: 14 amino acids. The germline V gene encodes CDR1 SNHLY and CDR2 FYNNEI. CDR3 DNA: TGTGCCAGCAGTGCCAAGGCATTACGGGATGAAGCTTTCTTT. It codes for CASSAKALRDEAFF.

This clone was counted ten times or more. The chain's CDR3 is CASSPRFEVYEQYF. DNA of the CDR3: TGTGCCAGCAGCCCTCGGTTCGAGGTTTACGAGCAGTACTTC. The rearrangement links TRBV9 to TRBJ2-7; D call uncertain. The germline V and J ends were trimmed by 4 bases and 4 bases, with 15 bases remaining between them. Germline CDR1 reads SGDLS; CDR2 reads YYNGEE. This CDR3 has 14 residues.

The V call is TRBV28, the J call TRBJ1-4, with D hard to call. The CDR3 spans 14 residues. The V end was cut by 6 bases, the J end by 3 bases, with 11 bases between. In germline, CDR1 is MDHEN, CDR2 SYDVKM. The CDR3: CASSEGGPNEKLFF. In nucleotides, the CDR3 is TGTGCCAGCAGCGAAGGAGGGCCTAATGAAAAACTGTTTTTT.

The rearrangement links TRBV2 to TRBJ2-2; TRBD2 agrees at 8 bases. Per germline, CDR1 SNHLY and CDR2 FYNNEI. Germline trimming cut 5 bases from V and 3 bases from J; bases unmatched to any gene: 8. CDR3 size: 16 residues. CDR3 region: CASSKSGSRYTGELFF. CDR3 DNA sequence: TGTGCCAGCAGTAAAAGCGGGAGTAGGTACACCGGGGAGCTGTTTTTT.

This sequence joins TRBV5-8 and TRBJ2-5; D assignment may be TRBD1 or TRBD2 (6 bases each). Trimming removed 5 bases at V and 1 base at J, with 15 bases between. Germline CDR1 reads SGHTS; CDR2 reads YDEGEE. The CDR3 spans 15 residues. CDR3 sequence: CASRRGRGSQETQYF. The DNA of the CDR3 is TGTGCCAGCAGACGGGGGCGGGGCAGCCAAGAGACCCAGTACTTC. Complete variable domain (other parts from reference TRBV5-8 and TRBJ2-5): EAGVTQSPTHLIKTRGQQATLRCSPISGHTSVYWYQQALGLGLQFLLWYDEGEERNRGNFPPRFSGRQFPNYSSELNVNALELEDSALYLCASRRGRGSQETQYFGPGTRLLVL.

The chain carries TRBV25-1 and TRBJ2-1, with TRBD1 identical over 11 bases. This CDR3 is built from 14 residues. The V segment lost 4 bases and the J segment 9 bases; nucleotides outside the gene matches: 5. Germline CDR1 and CDR2: MGHDK and SYGVNS. The CDR3 region is CASSGPGQGGEQFF. The CDR3 coding sequence is TGTGCCAGCAGTGGCCCGGGACAGGGGGGTGAGCAGTTCTTC.

V and J are TRBV19 and TRBJ2-7, with 8 bases that match TRBD2. The V segment lost 5 bases and the J segment 4 bases; nucleotides outside the gene matches: 7. CDR1 and CDR2 (germline): LNHDA, SQIVND (reference sequence). This CDR3 has 14 residues. For the CDR3, the DNA is TGTGCCAGTAGTCGGGGACTAGACTCGTACGAGCAGTACTTC. Translated: CASSRGLDSYEQYF.

The chain uses TRBV7-9 and TRBJ1-4, with 11 nucleotides matching TRBD1. The CDR3 sequence is 17 residues long. The V gene end was trimmed by 5 bases and the J gene end by 1 base; junction bases not matched to a gene: 6. Looked up from germline, CDR1 is SEHNR and CDR2 is FQNEAQ (reference sequence). The chain's CDR3 is CASSIGQGARTNEKLFF. CDR3 coding DNA: TGTGCCAGCAGCATCGGACAGGGGGCGAGAACTAATGAAAAACTGTTTTTT.

This clone was recorded a few times. The chain carries TRBV7-2 and TRBJ2-3; a possible D gene is TRBD2 (5 bases). This CDR3 spans 14 amino acids. Deletions cut 7 bases from V and 5 bases from J, with 16 bases between. CDR1 is SGHTA and CDR2 is FQGNSA in the germline V gene. The CDR3 protein is CASTQRKREDTQYF. As DNA, the CDR3 is TGTGCCAGCACCCAGCGGAAAAGGGAAGATACGCAGTATTTT.

The chain uses TRBV14 and TRBJ1-1, with D maybe TRBD1 (5 bases). Looked up from germline, CDR1 is SGHDN and CDR2 is FVKESK. The CDR3 spans 14 residues. Trimming cost V 0 bases and J 3 bases, with 8 bases left between them. CDR3 DNA: TGTGCCAGCAGCCAAGAGCGCAGGGACACTGAAGCTTTCTTT. It yields the protein CASSQERRDTEAFF.

The chain is built from TRBV4-1 and TRBJ2-7; possibly TRBD1 or TRBD2 for D (5 bases each). CDR3 size: 16 residues. The ends were cut back, 2 bases at V and 7 bases at J, with 21 bases in the middle. Looked up from germline, CDR1 is MGHRA and CDR2 is YSYEKL. CDR3 nucleotides: TGCGCCAGCAGCCAATACACCGGGACCCTACAGATGGAGCAGTACTTC. Translation gives CASSQYTGTLQMEQYF.

The genes are TRBV5-5 and TRBJ1-2; no reliable D call. V was pared by 6 bases and J by 6 bases, with 21 bases between. CDR3 length equals 15 residues. In germline, CDR1 is SGHKS, CDR2 YYEKEE (reference sequence). The CDR3 DNA reads as TGTGCCAGCAACCTATTGTGGGCCAGGCCCCATGGCTACACCTTC. As protein: CASNLLWARPHGYTF.

The CDR3 DNA sequence: TGTGCCAGCAGTTACTCGAGGGGTGAGCAGTTCTTC. Translation: CASSYSRGEQFF. The chain employs TRBV6-5 and TRBJ2-1; D is possibly TRBD1 or TRBD2 (5 bases each). The CDR3 has 12 amino acids. Germline V gene lookup returns CDR1 MNHEY and CDR2 SVGAGI. The V and J ends lost 0 bases and 9 bases respectively, with 6 bases between them.